This T cell receptor beta chain comes out of a study of T cell responses to AZD1222 COVID-19 vaccine. Clones were sequenced by immunoSEQ multiplex PCR, and TCRdb holds only the in-frame ones, with some missing. The data contain about 140,000 clones, 80% to 90% of them singletons. The CDR3 is 12 amino acids. Germline V lookup: CDR1 LGHNT, CDR2 FRNRAP. V lost 2 bases, J lost 12 bases, and 11 bases lay in between. The source material was peripheral blood, sampled on day 0 of AZD1222 vaccination. The chain combines TRBV12-5 with TRBJ2-1; D possibly corresponds to TRBD1 (5 bases). The sequence came from an adult in good health. The CDR3 coding sequence is TGTGCTAGTGGTTTGCCCGGACACGTGCAGTTCTTC. It is translated as CASGLPGHVQFF.